The 4 T cell receptor beta chains below were found in one sample sequenced in a study of T cell responses to AZD1222 COVID-19 vaccine. This table comes from immunoSEQ multiplex PCR, and its TCRdb copy is limited to in-frame clones, with some not included. The table records 95,000 to 150,000 clones, around 85% of them present only once. This material consisted of peripheral blood, taken 28 days after the second AZD1222 dose. The receptors were sampled from an adult who received the AZD1222 COVID-19 vaccine.

The sample holds one count of this clone. V usage is TRBV6-5 and J usage is TRBJ1-1; TRBD1 might be the D (6 bases). The CDR3 consists of 16 residues. Germline loops: CDR1 MNHEY, CDR2 SVGAGI. Trimming left V 1 base short and J 1 base short, with 13 bases between. The CDR3 region is CASSYYIGGGNTEAFF. In DNA, the CDR3 is TGTGCCAGCAGTTACTATATTGGGGGCGGGAACACTGAAGCTTTCTTT.

The CDR3 here is CASSHLETGYRYEQYF. The CDR3, as DNA: TGTGCCAGCAGCCACCTTGAGACGGGTTATCGCTACGAGCAGTACTTC. This chain uses TRBV3-1 (or the pseudogene TRBV3-2) with TRBJ2-7; D unclear. The CDR3 has 16 residues. V lost 3 bases, J lost 3 bases, and 18 bases lay in between. Germline loops: CDR1 LGHDT, CDR2 YNNKEL (reference sequence).

J is TRBJ1-1 and V is TRBV9; a possible D gene is TRBD1 (5 bases). The V end was cut by 3 bases, the J end by 8 bases, with 14 bases between. The CDR3 spans 13 residues. Germline-derived CDR1 and CDR2 are SGDLS and YYNGEE. The CDR3 DNA reads TGTGCCAGCAGCGCCCAGACAGAAACGGAAGCTTTCTTT. Protein sequence: CASSAQTETEAFF. Variable domain in full (rest from reference TRBV9 and TRBJ1-1): DSGVTQTPKHLITATGQRVTLRCSPRSGDLSVYWYQQSLDQGLQFLIQYYNGEERAKGNILERFSAQQFPDLHSELNLSSLELGDSALYFCASSAQTETEAFFGQGTRLTVV.

CDR3 in DNA: TGTGCCAGCAGCCGCCGGACTGGGCAAGAGACCCAGTACTTC. Amino acid sequence: CASSRRTGQETQYF. V usage is TRBV7-2 and J usage is TRBJ2-5, with D possibly matching TRBD2 (5 bases). Germline V gene lookup returns CDR1 SGHTA and CDR2 FQGNSA. V shed 5 bases and J shed 2 bases, with 12 bases lying between them. This CDR3 region has 14 residues.